This TCR beta chain came from a study of cytomegalovirus exposure and HLA in healthy donors. The CDR3 is made up of 15 amino acids. Germline assignment: CDR1 MNHNS and CDR2 SASEGT. V was pared by 5 bases and J by 0 bases, with 7 bases of the junction left unmatched. The study ran its PCR with 60 Vbeta and 13 Jbeta primers. TCRdb's table, derived via immunoSEQ multiplex PCR, lists solely in-frame clones and lacks some. This table holds about 170,000 clones, over 75% found once. This clone occurred a few times. The J gene is TRBJ2-7, the V gene TRBV6-1, with 7 positions matching TRBD2. The TCR was taken from a woman aged 50 to 60 in good health and CMV-seropositive. The sequenced material came from PBMCs. CDR3 coding DNA: TGTGCCAGCAGTTGGGGACTAATCTCCTCCTACGAGCAGTACTTC. Residues: CASSWGLISSYEQYF.